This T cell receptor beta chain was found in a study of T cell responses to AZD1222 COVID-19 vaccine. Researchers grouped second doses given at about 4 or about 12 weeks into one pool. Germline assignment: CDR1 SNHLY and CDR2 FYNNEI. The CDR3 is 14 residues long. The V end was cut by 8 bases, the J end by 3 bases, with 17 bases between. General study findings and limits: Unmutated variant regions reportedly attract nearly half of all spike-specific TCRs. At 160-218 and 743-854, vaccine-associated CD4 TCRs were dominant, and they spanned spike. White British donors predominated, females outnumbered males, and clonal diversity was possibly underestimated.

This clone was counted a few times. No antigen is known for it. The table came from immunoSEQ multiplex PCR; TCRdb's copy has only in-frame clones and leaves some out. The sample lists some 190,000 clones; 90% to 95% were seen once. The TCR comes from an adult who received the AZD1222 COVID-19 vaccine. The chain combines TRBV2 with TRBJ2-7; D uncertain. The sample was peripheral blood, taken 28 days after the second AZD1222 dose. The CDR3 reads CASGKYGRFYEQYF. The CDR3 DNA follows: TGTGCCAGCGGTAAATACGGCAGGTTCTACGAGCAGTACTTC.